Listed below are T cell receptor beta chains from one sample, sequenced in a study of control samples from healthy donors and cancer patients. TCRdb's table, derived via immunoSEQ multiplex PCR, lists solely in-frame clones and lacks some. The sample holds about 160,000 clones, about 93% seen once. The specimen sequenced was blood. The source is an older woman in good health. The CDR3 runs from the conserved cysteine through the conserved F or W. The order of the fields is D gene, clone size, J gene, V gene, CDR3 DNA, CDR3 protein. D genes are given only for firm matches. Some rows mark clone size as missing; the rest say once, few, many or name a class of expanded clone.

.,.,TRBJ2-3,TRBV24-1,TGTGCCACCCAGGAGGCGGGGACAGATACGCAGTATTTT,CATQEAGTDTQYF
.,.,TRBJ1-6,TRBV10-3,TGTGCCATCAGTGAGCCTACGGGGTCACCCCTCCACTTT,CAISEPTGSPLHF
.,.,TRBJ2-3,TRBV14,TGTGCCAGCAGCCAAGATGAGGACCGGGATACGCAGTATTTT,CASSQDEDRDTQYF
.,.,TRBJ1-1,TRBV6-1,TGTGCCAGCAGTGACAGTTCCACTGAAGCTTTCTTT,CASSDSSTEAFF
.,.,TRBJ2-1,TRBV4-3,TGCGCCAGCAGCCAAGATCTAACAGACTACAATGAGCAGTTCTTC,CASSQDLTDYNEQFF
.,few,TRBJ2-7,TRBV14,TGTGCCAGCAGCCAAGCTTTGGGTGGCGAGCAGTACTTC,CASSQALGGEQYF
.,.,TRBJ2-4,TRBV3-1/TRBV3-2,TGTGCCGGTGTCGGGGATTGGGCCAAAAACATTCAGTACTTC,CAGVGDWAKNIQYF
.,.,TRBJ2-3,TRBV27,TGTGCCAGCAGCTCCTGGAGCCTCAGGACGCAGTATTTT,CASSSWSLRTQYF
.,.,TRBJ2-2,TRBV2,TGTGCCAGCAGGATCGACCTGCGGGCCGGGGAGCTGTTTTTT,CASRIDLRAGELFF
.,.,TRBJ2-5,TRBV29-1,TGCAGCGTTGACTCAACGGAGACCCAGTACTTC,CSVDSTETQYF
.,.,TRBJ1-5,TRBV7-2,TGTGCCAGCGGCTTCCCGGGAGCACGAATTGGGGAGCCCCAGCATTTT,CASGFPGARIGEPQHF
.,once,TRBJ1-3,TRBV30,TGTGCCTTCGACCGCCACTCTGGAAACACCATATATTTT,CAFDRHSGNTIYF
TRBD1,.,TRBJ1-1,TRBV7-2,TGTGCCAGCAGCTTATGGCTACAGGGGAATGAAGCTTTCTTT,CASSLWLQGNEAFF
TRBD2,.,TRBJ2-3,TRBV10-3,TGTGCCATCAGTGTCGGGACTAGCTGGACAGATACGCAGTATTTT,CAISVGTSWTDTQYF
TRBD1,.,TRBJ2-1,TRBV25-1,TGTGCCAGTCGACAGGGGGCCGACAATGAGCAGTTCTTC,CASRQGADNEQFF
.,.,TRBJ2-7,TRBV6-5,TGTGCCAGCAGCCTTGGAGGGAGTGAGCAGTACTTC,CASSLGGSEQYF
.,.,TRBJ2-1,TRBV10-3,TGTGCCATCGGGAGTCAGAGCTCCTACAATGAGCAGTTCTTC,CAIGSQSSYNEQFF
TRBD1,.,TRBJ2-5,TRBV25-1,TGTGCCACCACCCCCCTTCAGGGGGCCGGGGAGACCCAGTACTTC,CATTPLQGAGETQYF
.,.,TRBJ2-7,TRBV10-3,TGTGCCATCAGTGAGGGGGGGTGGTACGAGCAGTACTTC,CAISEGGWYEQYF
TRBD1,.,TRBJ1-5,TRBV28,TGTGCCAGCAGGCCCCGGGACAGGGGGATTCAGCCCCAGCATTTT,CASRPRDRGIQPQHF
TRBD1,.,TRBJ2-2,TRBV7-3,TGTGCCAGCAGCTTCGACAGGGGGCCAGTCGGGGAGCTGTTTTTT,CASSFDRGPVGELFF
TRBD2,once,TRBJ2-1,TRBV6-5,TGTGCCAGCAGGTCTAGCGGGGGAAACAATGAGCAGTTCTTC,CASRSSGGNNEQFF
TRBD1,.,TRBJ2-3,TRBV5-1,TGCGCCAGCAGCACGGGACAGGGGGCACCAGATACGCAGTATTTT,CASSTGQGAPDTQYF
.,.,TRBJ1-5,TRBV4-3,TGCGCCAGCAGCCAAGTTCCGGACAATCAGCCCCAGCATTTT,CASSQVPDNQPQHF
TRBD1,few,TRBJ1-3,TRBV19,TGTGCCAGTACCCGGGGCAGGGGGAACACCATATATTTT,CASTRGRGNTIYF
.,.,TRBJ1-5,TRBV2,TGTGCCAGCAGTGTGGGTCAGGGGTATGTTGATCAGCCCCAGCATTTT,CASSVGQGYVDQPQHF
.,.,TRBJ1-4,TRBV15,TGTGCCACCAGCAGAGGCCAAGGGGCCCTAGCGTTCGAAAAACTGTTTTTT,CATSRGQGALAFEKLFF
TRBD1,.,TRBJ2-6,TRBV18,TGTGCCAGCTCAAGGGACAGCCCAATTTCTGGGGCCAACGTCCTGACTTTC,CASSRDSPISGANVLTF
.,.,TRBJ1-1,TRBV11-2,TGTGCCAGCAGCTTAGACGGGGAGGGCACTGAAGCTTTCTTT,CASSLDGEGTEAFF
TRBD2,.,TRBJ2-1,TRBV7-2,TGTGCCAGCAGACATAGCGGGGGGTACCACAATGAGCAGTTCTTC,CASRHSGGYHNEQFF
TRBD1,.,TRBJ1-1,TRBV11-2,TGTGCCAGCAGCTTAGTAGGGGGCGAAGCTTTCTTT,CASSLVGGEAFF
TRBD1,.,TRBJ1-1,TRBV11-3,TGTGCCAGCAGCTTACTGCAGGGGGCCTTGAACACTGAAGCTTTCTTT,CASSLLQGALNTEAFF
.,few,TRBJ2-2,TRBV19,TGTGCCAGTAGTCCCCCCCGACGCGGGGAGCTGTTTTTT,CASSPPRRGELFF
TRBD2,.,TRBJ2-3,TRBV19,TGTGCCAGTGCCGTCGGGGGGACAGATACGCAGTATTTT,CASAVGGTDTQYF
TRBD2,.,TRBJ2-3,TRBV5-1,TGCGCCAGCAGCTTGGATACTAGCGGGGGGGCCTACTACGCGCAGTATTTT,CASSLDTSGGAYYAQYF
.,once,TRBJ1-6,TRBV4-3,TGCGCCAGCAGCCAAGATACAGGCGGAGTTTCACCCCTCCACTTT,CASSQDTGGVSPLHF
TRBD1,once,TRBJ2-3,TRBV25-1,TGTGCCAGCAGTGAGCCACAGGGGCTGGGCACAGATACGCAGTATTTT,CASSEPQGLGTDTQYF
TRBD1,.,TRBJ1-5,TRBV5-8,TGTGCCAGCAGCTGGGGGGACAGGGATAGCCAGCCCCAGCATTTT,CASSWGDRDSQPQHF
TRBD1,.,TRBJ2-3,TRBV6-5,TGTGCCAGCAGTTACCAAGGGGGCTGGGGAGATACGCAGTATTTT,CASSYQGGWGDTQYF
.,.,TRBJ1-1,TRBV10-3,TGTGCCATGACGTCGTCGGTCTCATACACTGAAGCTTTCTTT,CAMTSSVSYTEAFF
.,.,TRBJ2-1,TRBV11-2,TGTGCCAGCAGCTTAGATAGCACGGGGGGCGTCTACAATGAGCAGTTCTTC,CASSLDSTGGVYNEQFF
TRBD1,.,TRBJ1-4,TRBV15,TGTGCCACCAGCAATAGACAGGGGGCGGGTAATGAAAAACTGTTTTTT,CATSNRQGAGNEKLFF
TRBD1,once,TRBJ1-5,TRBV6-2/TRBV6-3,TGTGCCAGCAGTAGACAGGGAAATCAGCCCCAGCATTTT,CASSRQGNQPQHF
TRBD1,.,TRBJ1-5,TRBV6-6,TGTGCCAGCAGTTCCACAGGGGGTCAGCCCCAGCATTTT,CASSSTGGQPQHF
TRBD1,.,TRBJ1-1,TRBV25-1,TGTGCCAGCAGTGAGACAGGGGGCGTGGGGGGAACTGAAGCTTTCTTT,CASSETGGVGGTEAFF
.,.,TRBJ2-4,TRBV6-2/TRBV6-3,TGTGCCAGCAGTTACGTCGACATTCAGTACTTC,CASSYVDIQYF
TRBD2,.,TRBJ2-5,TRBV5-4,TGTGCCAGCAGCTTCGGGGCTAGCGGGGGAGAAGAGACCCAGTACTTC,CASSFGASGGEETQYF
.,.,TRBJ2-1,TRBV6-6,TGTGCCAGCAGTTATGGTGGGGGGTCCTACAATGAGCAGTTCTTC,CASSYGGGSYNEQFF
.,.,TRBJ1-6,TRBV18,TGTGCCAGCTCACCAATCCAGAGCTCCTATAATTCACCCCTCCACTTT,CASSPIQSSYNSPLHF
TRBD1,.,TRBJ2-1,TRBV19,TGTGCCAGTAGTAGATCCACAGGGGGCGCAAAGCAGTTCTTC,CASSRSTGGAKQFF
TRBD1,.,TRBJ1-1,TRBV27,TGTGCCAGCAGAAAATACCCATTGACAGGGGTGAACACTGAAGCTTTCTTT,CASRKYPLTGVNTEAFF
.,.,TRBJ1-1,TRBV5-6,TGTGCCAGCAGCCCAGGAACACAGGGATCTGAAGCTTTCTTT,CASSPGTQGSEAFF